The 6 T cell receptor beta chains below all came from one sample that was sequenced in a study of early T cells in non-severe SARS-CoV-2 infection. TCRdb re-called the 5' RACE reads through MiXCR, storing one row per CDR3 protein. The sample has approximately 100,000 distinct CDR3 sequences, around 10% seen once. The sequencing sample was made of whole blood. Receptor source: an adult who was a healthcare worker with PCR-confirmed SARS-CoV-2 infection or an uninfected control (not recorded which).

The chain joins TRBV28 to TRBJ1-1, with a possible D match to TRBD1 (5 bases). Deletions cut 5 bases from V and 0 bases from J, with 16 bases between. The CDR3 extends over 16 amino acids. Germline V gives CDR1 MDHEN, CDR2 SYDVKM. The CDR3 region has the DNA TGTGCCAGCAGTCCTCAGACAGTCGACATGAACACTGAAGCTTTCTTT. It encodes CASSPQTVDMNTEAFF.

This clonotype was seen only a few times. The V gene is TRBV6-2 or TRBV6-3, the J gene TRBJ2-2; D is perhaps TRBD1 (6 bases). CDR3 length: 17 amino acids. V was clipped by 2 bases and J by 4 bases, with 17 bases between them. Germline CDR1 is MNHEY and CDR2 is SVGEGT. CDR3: CASSYGRGPLGTGELFF. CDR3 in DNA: TGTGCCAGCAGTTACGGCAGGGGACCCCTGGGCACCGGGGAGCTGTTTTTT.

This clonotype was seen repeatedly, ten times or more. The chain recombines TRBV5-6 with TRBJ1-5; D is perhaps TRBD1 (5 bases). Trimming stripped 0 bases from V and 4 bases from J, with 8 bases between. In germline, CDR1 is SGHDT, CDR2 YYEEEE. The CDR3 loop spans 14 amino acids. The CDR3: CASSLGAGNQPQHF. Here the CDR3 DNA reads TGTGCCAGCAGCTTGGGGGCAGGGAATCAGCCCCAGCATTTT.

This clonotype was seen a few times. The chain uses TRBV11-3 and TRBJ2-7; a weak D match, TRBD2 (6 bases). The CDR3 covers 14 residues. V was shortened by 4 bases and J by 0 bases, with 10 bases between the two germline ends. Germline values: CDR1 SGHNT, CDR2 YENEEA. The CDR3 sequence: CASSYRGTSYEQYF. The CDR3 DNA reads TGTGCCAGCAGCTACCGGGGGACCTCCTACGAGCAGTACTTC.

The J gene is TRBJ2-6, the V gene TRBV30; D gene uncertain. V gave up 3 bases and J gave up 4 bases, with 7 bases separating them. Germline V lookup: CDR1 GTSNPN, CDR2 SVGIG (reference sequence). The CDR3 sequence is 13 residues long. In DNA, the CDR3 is TGTGCCTGGAGCTATTCCGGGGCCAACGTCCTGACTTTC. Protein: CAWSYSGANVLTF.

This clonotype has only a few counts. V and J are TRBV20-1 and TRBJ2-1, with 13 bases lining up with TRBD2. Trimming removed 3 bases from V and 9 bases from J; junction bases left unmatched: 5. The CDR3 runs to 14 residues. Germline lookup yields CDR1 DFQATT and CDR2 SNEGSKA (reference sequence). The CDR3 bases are TGCAGTGCTAGTAGGGGACTAGCGGGGAGTGAGCAGTTCTTC. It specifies CSASRGLAGSEQFF.